Listed below are T cell receptor beta chains from one sample, sequenced in a study of response to subunit inactivated influenza vaccine. From the RT-PCR reads, TCRdb called clonotypes with MiXCR, one entry per CDR3 protein. Found here are fewer than 700,000 distinct CDR3 sequences, around 13% of them singletons; the top ten hold less than 15%. The sequencing here drew on PBMCs from blood, taken about 6 weeks after vaccination. Receptors originate from a man in his fifties who received an inactivated influenza vaccine. Each CDR3 is given with its conserved first and last residue. A D gene is named only where the DNA matches it firmly. Clone size is shown for a subset of rows, as once, few, many or a class of expanded clone.

j_gene: TRBJ2-3; v_gene: TRBV7-2; d_gene: .; abundance: .; CDR3aa: CASRRRDRTDTQYF; CDR3nt: TGTGCCAGCAGACGGCGGGACCGCACAGATACGCAGTATTTT
j_gene: TRBJ2-7; v_gene: TRBV28; d_gene: .; abundance: once; CDR3aa: CAISTGPLCSQYF; CDR3nt: TGTGCCATCAGCACCGGGCCCCTCTGCTCGCAGTACTTC
j_gene: TRBJ1-2; v_gene: TRBV6-5; d_gene: TRBD1; abundance: .; CDR3aa: CASSSPTGGQEGYTF; CDR3nt: TGTGCCAGCAGTTCTCCGACAGGGGGCCAAGAAGGCTACACCTTC
j_gene: TRBJ2-7; v_gene: TRBV15; d_gene: .; abundance: .; CDR3aa: CATSRDRDTTYEQYF; CDR3nt: TGTGCCACCAGCAGAGACCGGGACACCACCTACGAGCAGTACTTC
j_gene: TRBJ2-2; v_gene: TRBV7-2; d_gene: .; abundance: few; CDR3aa: CASSYNSRSTGELFF; CDR3nt: TGTGCCAGCAGCTATAATTCTAGAAGCACCGGGGAGCTGTTTTTT
j_gene: TRBJ2-7; v_gene: TRBV7-2; d_gene: TRBD1; abundance: .; CDR3aa: CASSPPTGSEQYF; CDR3nt: TGTGCCAGCAGCCCACCGACAGGGTCCGAGCAGTACTTC
j_gene: TRBJ2-6; v_gene: TRBV6-1; d_gene: .; abundance: few; CDR3aa: CATGGAAGANVLTF; CDR3nt: TGTGCCACCGGAGGGGCGGCTGGGGCCAACGTCCTGACTTTC
j_gene: TRBJ2-3; v_gene: TRBV5-5; d_gene: .; abundance: many; CDR3aa: CASSPHQRDTQYF; CDR3nt: TGTGCCAGCAGCCCCCACCAGAGAGATACGCAGTATTTT
j_gene: TRBJ2-3; v_gene: TRBV20-1; d_gene: TRBD2; abundance: few; CDR3aa: CSARIPASGTTHWQYF; CDR3nt: TGCAGTGCTAGGATTCCGGCTAGCGGGACGACACATTGGCAGTATTTT
j_gene: TRBJ2-5; v_gene: TRBV4-3; d_gene: .; abundance: .; CDR3aa: CASSQDFGNFRETQYF; CDR3nt: TGCGCCAGCAGCCAAGACTTTGGGAATTTTCGGGAGACCCAGTACTTC
j_gene: TRBJ2-3; v_gene: TRBV5-1; d_gene: .; abundance: many; CDR3aa: CASSDPLEGDTQYF; CDR3nt: TGCGCCAGCAGCGACCCTTTGGAGGGAGATACGCAGTATTTT
j_gene: TRBJ1-2; v_gene: TRBV6-1; d_gene: .; abundance: few; CDR3aa: CASSEFQDRARGYTF; CDR3nt: TGTGCCAGCAGTGAATTCCAGGACCGAGCCAGAGGCTACACCTTC
j_gene: TRBJ2-3; v_gene: TRBV5-1; d_gene: TRBD2; abundance: .; CDR3aa: CASSLGGTSGGTDTQYF; CDR3nt: TGCGCCAGCAGCTTGGGCGGGACTAGCGGGGGCACAGATACGCAGTATTTT
j_gene: TRBJ2-7; v_gene: TRBV20-1; d_gene: .; abundance: .; CDR3aa: CSARGDEQYF; CDR3nt: TGCAGTGCCAGGGGCGACGAGCAGTACTTC
j_gene: TRBJ2-2; v_gene: TRBV25-1; d_gene: .; abundance: .; CDR3aa: CASMADMNTGELFF; CDR3nt: TGTGCCAGCATGGCAGATATGAACACCGGGGAGCTGTTTTTT
j_gene: TRBJ2-7; v_gene: TRBV6-1; d_gene: TRBD1; abundance: .; CDR3aa: CASSEFVRGLTYEQYF; CDR3nt: TGTGCCAGCAGTGAATTCGTAAGGGGGCTGACCTACGAGCAGTACTTC
j_gene: TRBJ2-1; v_gene: TRBV5-1; d_gene: .; abundance: .; CDR3aa: CASSEPGHSSYNEQFF; CDR3nt: TGCGCCAGCAGCGAACCAGGACATAGCTCCTACAATGAGCAGTTCTTC
j_gene: TRBJ1-2; v_gene: TRBV27; d_gene: .; abundance: .; CDR3aa: CASSLGSGRYGYTF; CDR3nt: TGTGCCAGCAGTTTAGGCTCAGGGAGATATGGCTACACCTTC
j_gene: TRBJ2-2; v_gene: TRBV11-2; d_gene: .; abundance: .; CDR3aa: CASSLDLPGTGELFF; CDR3nt: TGTGCCAGCAGCTTAGATCTGCCAGGGACCGGGGAGCTGTTTTTT
j_gene: TRBJ1-1; v_gene: TRBV2; d_gene: TRBD1; abundance: few; CDR3aa: CASSGKGQGAPNTEAFF; CDR3nt: TGTGCCAGCAGTGGGAAGGGACAGGGGGCGCCGAACACTGAAGCTTTCTTT
j_gene: TRBJ1-2; v_gene: TRBV5-1; d_gene: TRBD1; abundance: few; CDR3aa: CASSSTGGDYGYTF; CDR3nt: TGCGCCAGCAGCTCGACAGGGGGCGACTATGGCTACACCTTC
j_gene: TRBJ2-5; v_gene: TRBV7-2; d_gene: .; abundance: .; CDR3aa: CASTPGAFPGETQYF; CDR3nt: TGTGCCAGCACGCCGGGGGCCTTTCCGGGGGAGACCCAGTACTTC
j_gene: TRBJ2-3; v_gene: TRBV29-1; d_gene: TRBD2; abundance: few; CDR3aa: CSVSLAGHWYF; CDR3nt: TGCAGCGTCTCCCTAGCGGGGCATTGGTATTTT
j_gene: TRBJ1-2; v_gene: TRBV4-2; d_gene: .; abundance: .; CDR3aa: CASSPDGAGYGYTF; CDR3nt: TGTGCCAGCAGCCCCGACGGGGCAGGCTATGGCTACACCTTC
j_gene: TRBJ1-3; v_gene: TRBV4-1; d_gene: TRBD1; abundance: .; CDR3aa: CASSQGQGTNTIYF; CDR3nt: TGCGCCAGCAGCCAAGGACAGGGTACAAACACCATATATTTT
j_gene: TRBJ2-2; v_gene: TRBV27; d_gene: .; abundance: many; CDR3aa: CASSLSLRPNTGELFF; CDR3nt: TGTGCCAGCAGTTTAAGTCTCCGGCCTAACACCGGGGAGCTGTTTTTT
j_gene: TRBJ1-2; v_gene: TRBV30; d_gene: .; abundance: few; CDR3aa: CAWMLRPYGYTF; CDR3nt: TGTGCCTGGATGTTACGGCCGTATGGCTACACCTTC
j_gene: TRBJ1-2; v_gene: TRBV28; d_gene: .; abundance: .; CDR3aa: CASSFFVGGYGYTF; CDR3nt: TGTGCCAGCAGTTTTTTTGTCGGCGGTTATGGCTACACCTTC
j_gene: TRBJ2-6; v_gene: TRBV15; d_gene: .; abundance: few; CDR3aa: CATSRASTGANVLTF; CDR3nt: TGTGCCACCAGCAGAGCTAGCACCGGGGCCAACGTCCTGACTTTC
j_gene: TRBJ1-5; v_gene: TRBV12-3/TRBV12-4; d_gene: TRBD1; abundance: .; CDR3aa: CASSRQGAVGQPQHF; CDR3nt: TGTGCCAGCAGTCGACAGGGGGCTGTGGGTCAGCCCCAGCATTTT
j_gene: TRBJ1-2; v_gene: TRBV6-1; d_gene: TRBD1; abundance: few; CDR3aa: CASSPRQSGGAGYGYTF; CDR3nt: TGTGCCAGCAGTCCCCGTCAATCAGGGGGCGCAGGCTATGGCTACACCTTC